A selection of T cell receptor beta chains follows, all from one sample in a study of T cells expressing NK-cell markers. TCRdb re-called the 5' RACE reads, yielding one record per CDR3 amino acid sequence without DNA. Seen in this sample are 730 or so distinct CDR3 sequences; the ten most common clones hold 20%. Material for sequencing was blood T cells: a sorted CD56 or NKG2C T cell subset, CD4+ or CD8+ T cells, or bulk PBMC T cells (not recorded which). The receptors shown here come from a woman aged 18-70 years in good health. CDR3s include the opening cysteine and the closing phenylalanine or tryptophan. Fields, in order: J gene, clone size, V gene, CDR3 protein. Each size is once, few, many, or a class for an expanded clone.

J gene: TRBJ2-1
clone size: large
V gene: TRBV6-4
CDR3 protein: CASSEAGGAYNEQFF

J gene: TRBJ2-2
clone size: medium-sized
V gene: TRBV3-1
CDR3 protein: CASSQGNEAGELFF

J gene: TRBJ2-7
clone size: medium-sized
V gene: TRBV6-1
CDR3 protein: CASSSERETYEQYF

J gene: TRBJ2-1
clone size: large
V gene: TRBV19
CDR3 protein: CASAGLADYNEQFF

J gene: TRBJ2-3
clone size: medium-sized
V gene: TRBV6-4
CDR3 protein: CASSAAGDTDTQYF

J gene: TRBJ2-1
clone size: large
V gene: TRBV20-1
CDR3 protein: CSAITRDRGGNEQFF

J gene: TRBJ2-2
clone size: large
V gene: TRBV6-4
CDR3 protein: CASSGTSSGELFF

J gene: TRBJ2-3
clone size: medium-sized
V gene: TRBV6-4
CDR3 protein: CASSEGSGGPDTQYF

J gene: TRBJ1-1
clone size: medium-sized
V gene: TRBV7-6
CDR3 protein: CASTRTGADTEAFF

J gene: TRBJ2-2
clone size: medium-sized
V gene: TRBV28
CDR3 protein: CASSPLIETGELFF

J gene: TRBJ2-1
clone size: medium-sized
V gene: TRBV4-1
CDR3 protein: CASSQPGEVVEQFF

J gene: TRBJ2-3
clone size: medium-sized
V gene: TRBV7-2
CDR3 protein: CASSLVMGGPSDTQYF

J gene: TRBJ2-1
clone size: medium-sized
V gene: TRBV6-4
CDR3 protein: CASSDLQGGVNEQFF

J gene: TRBJ1-4
clone size: medium-sized
V gene: TRBV5-6
CDR3 protein: CASSLPPGTWNEKLFF